A selection of T cell receptor beta chains follows, all from one sample in a study of blood T cell repertoires in COVID-19. The method was immunoSEQ multiplex PCR; TCRdb's version includes in-frame clones alone and lacks a portion of them. The repertoire has approximately 39,000 clones, more than 75% of them found once; the top ten carry about 24%. Sequenced input: peripheral blood. These receptors were taken from a man aged 45 to 65 with active or convalescent COVID-19. The CDR3 runs from the conserved cysteine through the conserved F or W. A D gene is named only where the DNA matches it firmly. Not every row has a clone size; where given, it reads once, few, many or a size class.

clone_size j_call v_call d_call cdr3_aa cdr3_nt
- TRBJ1-6 TRBV6-5 - CASNGAGTYNSPLHF TGTGCCAGCAATGGGGCCGGCACCTATAATTCACCCCTCCACTTT
- TRBJ2-1 TRBV6-4 TRBD2 CASSVLGTSAYNEQFF TGTGCCAGCAGTGTCCTCGGGACTAGCGCCTACAATGAGCAGTTCTTC
- TRBJ1-6 TRBV20-1 TRBD1 CSASTGGSFSYNSPLHF TGCAGTGCTAGTACAGGGGGTTCATTCTCCTATAATTCACCCCTCCACTTT
- TRBJ1-4 TRBV5-5 - CASSLRQLGNEKLFF TGTGCCAGCAGCTTGCGTCAGCTAGGTAATGAAAAACTGTTTTTT
- TRBJ1-5 TRBV6-6 - CASSYQGFDQPQHF TGTGCCAGCAGTTACCAGGGGTTCGATCAGCCCCAGCATTTT
once TRBJ1-3 TRBV6-2/TRBV6-3 TRBD1 CASSYQGQSSGNTIYF TGTGCCAGCAGTTACCAGGGACAGAGCTCTGGAAACACCATATATTTT
- TRBJ2-4 TRBV6-1 TRBD1 CASSDQGQALSKNIQYF TGTGCCAGCAGTGACCAGGGACAGGCTCTGTCTAAAAACATTCAGTACTTC
- TRBJ2-7 TRBV5-1 - CASSDPGGNYEQYF TGCGCCAGCAGCGACCCCGGAGGAAATTACGAGCAGTACTTC
- TRBJ1-1 TRBV7-9 - CASSLRENTEAFF TGTGCCAGCAGCTTAAGAGAGAACACTGAAGCTTTCTTT
- TRBJ1-3 TRBV27 TRBD1 CASSRDRVSDTKYF TGTGCCAGCAGCCGGGACAGGGTCTCGGACACCAAGTATTTT
- TRBJ2-5 TRBV25-1 TRBD1 CASSAQGAGTQETQYF TGTGCCAGCAGTGCCCAGGGGGCAGGGACGCAAGAGACCCAGTACTTC
- TRBJ1-1 TRBV30 TRBD1 CAWQLRGQSRAFF TGTGCCTGGCAACTCAGGGGGCAGAGTAGGGCTTTCTTT
- TRBJ2-1 TRBV18 - CASSLLSFNTNNEQFF TGTGCCAGCTCACTACTATCGTTCAACACCAACAATGAGCAGTTCTTC
- TRBJ2-3 TRBV19 TRBD1 CASSQQGTDTQYF TGTGCCAGTAGTCAACAGGGGACAGATACGCAGTATTTT
once TRBJ1-3 TRBV6-1 - CASSEVPGLNTIYF TGTGCCAGCAGTGAAGTGCCAGGTCTAAACACCATATATTTT
- TRBJ2-7 TRBV10-3 TRBD1 CAISDSGRGTNEQYF TGTGCCATCAGTGACTCCGGCAGGGGGACGAACGAGCAGTACTTC
medium-sized TRBJ2-2 TRBV29-1 TRBD1 CSVDRDSVRGELFF TGCAGCGTTGACAGGGACAGTGTTAGGGGGGAGCTGTTTTTT
- TRBJ1-4 TRBV5-1 - CASSSGGPNEKLFF TGCGCCAGCAGCTCGGGAGGACCTAATGAAAAACTGTTTTTT
- TRBJ1-2 TRBV5-1 - CASSLVAGTQYGYTF TGCGCCAGCAGCTTGGTAGCCGGGACACAGTATGGCTACACCTTC